This T cell receptor beta chain was captured by sequencing in a study of OX40 agonist ivuxolimab in advanced cancers. TCRdb's copy holds only in-frame clones and misses some; the assay was immunoSEQ multiplex PCR. The sample lists 65,000 to 95,000 clones, around 88% occurring once. This CDR3 is built from 13 residues. Germline V gene data show CDR1 as MNHEY and CDR2 as SMNVEV (reference sequence). V was clipped by 5 bases and J by 4 bases, with 6 bases between them. The chain has TRBV27 and TRBJ2-6; D unresolved. Sequencing was performed on CD4+ or CD8+ T cells sorted from blood, taken in a trial of the OX40 agonist ivuxolimab. The TCR originated in an adult with an advanced solid tumor such as melanoma, head and neck, liver or kidney cancer. This chain's CDR3 is CASSPGGANVLTF. For the CDR3, the DNA is TGTGCCAGCAGTCCCGGAGGGGCCAACGTCCTGACTTTC.